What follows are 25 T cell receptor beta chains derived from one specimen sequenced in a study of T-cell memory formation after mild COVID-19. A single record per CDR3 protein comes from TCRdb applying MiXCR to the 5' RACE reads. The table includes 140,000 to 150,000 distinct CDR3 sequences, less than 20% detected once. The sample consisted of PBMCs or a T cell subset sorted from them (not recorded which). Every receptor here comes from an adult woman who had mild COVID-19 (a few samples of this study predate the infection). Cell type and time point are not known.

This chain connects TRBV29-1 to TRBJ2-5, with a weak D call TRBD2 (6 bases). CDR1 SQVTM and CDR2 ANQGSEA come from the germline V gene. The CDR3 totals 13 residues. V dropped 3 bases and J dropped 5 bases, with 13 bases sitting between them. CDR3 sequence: CSVDDRGVETQYF. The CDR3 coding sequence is TGCAGCGTTGATGATCGCGGGGTCGAGACCCAGTACTTC.

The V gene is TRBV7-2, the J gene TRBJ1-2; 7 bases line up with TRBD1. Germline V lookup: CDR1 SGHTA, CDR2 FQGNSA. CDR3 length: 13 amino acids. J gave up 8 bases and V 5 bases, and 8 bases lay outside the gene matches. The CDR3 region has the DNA TGTGCCAGCAGCCTTGGACAGGTTGGAGGCTACACCTTC. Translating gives CASSLGQVGGYTF.

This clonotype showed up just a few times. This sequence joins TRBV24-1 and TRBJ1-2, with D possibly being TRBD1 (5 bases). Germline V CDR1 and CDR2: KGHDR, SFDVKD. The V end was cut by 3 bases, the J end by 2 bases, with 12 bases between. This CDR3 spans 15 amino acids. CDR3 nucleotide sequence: TGTGCCACCAGTGATGGGGCCCTAGGGAACTATGGCTACACCTTC. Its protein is CATSDGALGNYGYTF.

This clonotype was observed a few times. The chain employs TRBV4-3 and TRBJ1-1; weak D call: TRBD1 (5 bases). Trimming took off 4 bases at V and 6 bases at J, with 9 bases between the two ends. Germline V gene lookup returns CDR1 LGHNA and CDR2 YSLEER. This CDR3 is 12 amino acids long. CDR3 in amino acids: CASSLQGPEAFF. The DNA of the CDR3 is TGCGCCAGCAGCCTCCAGGGTCCTGAAGCTTTCTTT.

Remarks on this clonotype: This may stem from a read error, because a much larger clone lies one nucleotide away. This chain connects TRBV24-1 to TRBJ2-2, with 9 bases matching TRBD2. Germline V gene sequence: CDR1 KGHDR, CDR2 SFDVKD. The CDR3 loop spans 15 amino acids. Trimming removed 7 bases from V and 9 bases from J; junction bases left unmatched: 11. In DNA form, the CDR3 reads TGTGCCACCAGCGGGACTAGCAGGCCACGGAGGGAGCTGTTTTTT. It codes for CATSGTSRPRRELFF.

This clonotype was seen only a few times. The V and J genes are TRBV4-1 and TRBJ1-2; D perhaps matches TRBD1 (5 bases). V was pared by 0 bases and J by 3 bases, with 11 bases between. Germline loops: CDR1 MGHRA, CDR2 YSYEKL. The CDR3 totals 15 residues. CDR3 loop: CASSQDPGRDYGYTF. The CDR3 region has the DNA TGCGCCAGCAGCCAAGACCCGGGGCGAGACTATGGCTACACCTTC.

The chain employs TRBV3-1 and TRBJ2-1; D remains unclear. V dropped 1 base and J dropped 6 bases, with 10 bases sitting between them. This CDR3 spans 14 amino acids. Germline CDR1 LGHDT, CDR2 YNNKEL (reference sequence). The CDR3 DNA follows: TGTGCCAGCAGCCAAGGTTCGGTGGGCAATGAGCAGTTCTTC. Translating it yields CASSQGSVGNEQFF.

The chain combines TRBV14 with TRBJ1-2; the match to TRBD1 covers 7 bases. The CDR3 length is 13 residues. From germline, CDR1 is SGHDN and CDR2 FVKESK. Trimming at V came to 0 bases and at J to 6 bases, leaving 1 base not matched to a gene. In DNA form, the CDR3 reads TGTGCCAGCAGCCAAGAAACAGGGGATGGCTACACCTTC. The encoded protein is CASSQETGDGYTF.

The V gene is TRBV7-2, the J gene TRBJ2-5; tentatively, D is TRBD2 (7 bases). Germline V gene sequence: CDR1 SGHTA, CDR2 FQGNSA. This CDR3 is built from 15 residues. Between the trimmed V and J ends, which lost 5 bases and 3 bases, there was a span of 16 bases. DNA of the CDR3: TGTGCCAGCAGCGCACGGGGGCTAGCGGAAGAGACCCAGTACTTC. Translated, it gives CASSARGLAEETQYF.

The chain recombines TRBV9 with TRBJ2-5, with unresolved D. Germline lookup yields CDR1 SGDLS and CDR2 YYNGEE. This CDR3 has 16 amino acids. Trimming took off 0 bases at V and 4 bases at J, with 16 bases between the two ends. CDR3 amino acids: CASSVDGRVGRETQYF. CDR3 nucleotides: TGTGCCAGCAGCGTAGACGGTCGCGTGGGCCGAGAGACCCAGTACTTC. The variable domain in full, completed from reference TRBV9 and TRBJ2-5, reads DSGVTQTPKHLITATGQRVTLRCSPRSGDLSVYWYQQSLDQGLQFLIQYYNGEERAKGNILERFSAQQFPDLHSELNLSSLELGDSALYFCASSVDGRVGRETQYFGPGTRLLVL.

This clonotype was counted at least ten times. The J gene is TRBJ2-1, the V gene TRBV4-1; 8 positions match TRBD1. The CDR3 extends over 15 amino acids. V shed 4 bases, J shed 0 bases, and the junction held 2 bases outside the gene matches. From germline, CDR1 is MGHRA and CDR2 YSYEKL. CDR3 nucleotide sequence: TGCGCCAGCAGCCCCGGGACAGGCTCCTACAATGAGCAGTTCTTC. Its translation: CASSPGTGSYNEQFF.

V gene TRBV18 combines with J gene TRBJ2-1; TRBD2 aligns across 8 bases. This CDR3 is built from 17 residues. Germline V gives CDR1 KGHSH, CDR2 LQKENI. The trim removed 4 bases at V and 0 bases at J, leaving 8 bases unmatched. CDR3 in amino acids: CASSRAGEPSSYNEQFF. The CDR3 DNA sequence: TGTGCCAGCTCACGAGCGGGAGAACCGAGCTCCTACAATGAGCAGTTCTTC.

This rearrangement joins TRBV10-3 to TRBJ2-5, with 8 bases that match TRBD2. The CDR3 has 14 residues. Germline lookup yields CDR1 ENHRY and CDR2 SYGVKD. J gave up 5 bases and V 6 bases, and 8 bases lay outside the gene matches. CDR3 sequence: CAIRAGATGETQYF. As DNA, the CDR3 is TGTGCCATCAGAGCGGGGGCCACTGGGGAGACCCAGTACTTC.

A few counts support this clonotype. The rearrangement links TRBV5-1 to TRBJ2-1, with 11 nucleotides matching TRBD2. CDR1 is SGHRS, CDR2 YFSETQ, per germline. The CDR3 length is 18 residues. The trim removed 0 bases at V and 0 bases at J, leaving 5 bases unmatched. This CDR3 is CASSLGLAGSSSYNEQFF. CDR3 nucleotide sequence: TGCGCCAGCAGCTTGGGACTAGCGGGATCCTCCTCCTACAATGAGCAGTTCTTC. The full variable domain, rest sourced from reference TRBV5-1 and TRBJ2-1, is KAGVTQTPRYLIKTRGQQVTLSCSPISGHRSVSWYQQTPGQGLQFLFEYFSETQRNKGNFPGRFSGRQFSNSRSEMNVSTLELGDSALYLCASSLGLAGSSSYNEQFFGPGTRLTVL.

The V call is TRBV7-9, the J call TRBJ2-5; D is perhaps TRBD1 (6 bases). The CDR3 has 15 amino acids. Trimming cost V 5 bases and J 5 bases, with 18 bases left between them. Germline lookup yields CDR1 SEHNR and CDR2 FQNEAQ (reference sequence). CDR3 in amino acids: CASSLPTGPGETQYF. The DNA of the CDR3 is TGTGCCAGCAGCCTCCCGACAGGACCTGGGGAGACCCAGTACTTC.

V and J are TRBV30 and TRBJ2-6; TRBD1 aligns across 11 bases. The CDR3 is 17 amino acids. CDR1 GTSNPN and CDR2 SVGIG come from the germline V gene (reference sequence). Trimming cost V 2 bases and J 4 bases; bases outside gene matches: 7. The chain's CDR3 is CAWSRTGGLLGANVLTF. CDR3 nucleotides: TGTGCCTGGAGTAGGACAGGGGGCTTATTGGGGGCCAACGTCCTGACTTTC.

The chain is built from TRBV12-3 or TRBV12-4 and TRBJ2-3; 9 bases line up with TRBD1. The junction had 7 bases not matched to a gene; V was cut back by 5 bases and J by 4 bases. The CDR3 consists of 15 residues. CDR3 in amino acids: CASSATGGRPDTQYF. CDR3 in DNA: TGTGCCAGCAGTGCTACAGGGGGCCGACCAGATACGCAGTATTTT.

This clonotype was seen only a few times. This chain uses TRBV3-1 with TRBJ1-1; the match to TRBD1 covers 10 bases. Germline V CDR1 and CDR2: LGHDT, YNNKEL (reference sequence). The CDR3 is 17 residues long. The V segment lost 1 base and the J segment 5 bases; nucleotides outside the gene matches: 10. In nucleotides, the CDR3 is TGTGCCAGCAGCCAAGCCATGGGACAGGGGCGAAGGACTGAAGCTTTCTTT. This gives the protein CASSQAMGQGRRTEAFF.

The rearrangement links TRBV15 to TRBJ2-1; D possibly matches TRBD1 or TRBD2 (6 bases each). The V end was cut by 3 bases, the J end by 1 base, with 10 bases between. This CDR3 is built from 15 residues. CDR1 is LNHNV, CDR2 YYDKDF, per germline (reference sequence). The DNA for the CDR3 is TGTGCCACCAGCAGTTTAGGGGGGTCCTACAATGAGCAGTTCTTC. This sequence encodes CATSSLGGSYNEQFF.

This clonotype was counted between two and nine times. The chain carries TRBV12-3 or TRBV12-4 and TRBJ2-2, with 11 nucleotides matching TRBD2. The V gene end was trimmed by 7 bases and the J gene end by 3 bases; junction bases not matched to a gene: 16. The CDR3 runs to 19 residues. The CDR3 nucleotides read TGTGCCAGCACCCCTGGACTAGCGGGTGGGGGATGGGACACCGGGGAGCTGTTTTTT. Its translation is CASTPGLAGGGWDTGELFF.

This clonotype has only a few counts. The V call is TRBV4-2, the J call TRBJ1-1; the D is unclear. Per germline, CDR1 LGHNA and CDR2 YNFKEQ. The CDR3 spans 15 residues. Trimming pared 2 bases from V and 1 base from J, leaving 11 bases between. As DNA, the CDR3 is TGTGCCAGCAGCCAACTTTGGACGGAGAACACTGAAGCTTTCTTT. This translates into CASSQLWTENTEAFF.

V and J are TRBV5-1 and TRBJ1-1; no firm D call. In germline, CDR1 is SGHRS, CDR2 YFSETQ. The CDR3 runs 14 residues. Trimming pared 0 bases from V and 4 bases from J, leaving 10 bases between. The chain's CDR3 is CASSLEFSATEAFF. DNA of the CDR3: TGCGCCAGCAGCTTGGAGTTTTCGGCCACTGAAGCTTTCTTT.

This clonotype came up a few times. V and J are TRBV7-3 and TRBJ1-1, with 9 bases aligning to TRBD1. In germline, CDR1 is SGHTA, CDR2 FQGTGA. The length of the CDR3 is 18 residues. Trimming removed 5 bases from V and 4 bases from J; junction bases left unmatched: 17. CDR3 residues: CASSAKPTGQGQSTEAFF. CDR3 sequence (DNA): TGTGCCAGCAGCGCGAAACCCACGGGACAGGGTCAGAGCACTGAAGCTTTCTTT.

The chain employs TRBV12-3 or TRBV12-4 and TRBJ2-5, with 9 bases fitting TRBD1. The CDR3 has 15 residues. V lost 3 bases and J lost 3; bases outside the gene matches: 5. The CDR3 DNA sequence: TGTGCCAGCAGTTTTGGGGACAGGGAAAAAGAGACCCAGTACTTC. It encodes CASSFGDREKETQYF.

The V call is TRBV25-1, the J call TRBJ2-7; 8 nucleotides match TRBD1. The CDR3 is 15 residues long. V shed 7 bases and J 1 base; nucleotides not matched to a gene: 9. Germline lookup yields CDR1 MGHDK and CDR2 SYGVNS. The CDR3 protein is CASIEEQGGSYEQYF. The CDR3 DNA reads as TGTGCCAGCATCGAGGAACAGGGGGGTTCCTACGAGCAGTACTTC.